These 26 T cell receptor beta chains were sequenced from one sample in a study of spatial heterogeneity in lung cancer. Time point described: sample taken at primary tumor resection. Study-level results: Tumor mutation counts were tracked by expanded intratumoral alpha and beta TCR counts.

TCRdb fed the 5' RACE reads into MiXCR, producing one record per CDR3 protein. The sample has around 20,000 distinct CDR3 sequences; around 8.1% are singletons. Their specific antigens are unknown. The source material was lung tumor tissue, sampled at surgery. These receptors came from a male donor with early-stage non-small cell lung cancer.

This clonotype was recorded at least ten times. This chain links TRBV12-3 or TRBV12-4 with TRBJ2-7; D is undetermined. This CDR3 comprises 13 residues. V shed 6 bases and J shed 1 base, with 10 bases lying between them. The CDR3 nucleotides are TGTGCCAGCAGCCGTACAGATTCCTACGAGCAGTACTTC. Its translation: CASSRTDSYEQYF.

This clonotype was observed many times. V and J are TRBV2 and TRBJ1-1; D perhaps matches TRBD1 (6 bases). Germline CDR1 SNHLY, CDR2 FYNNEI. The CDR3 covers 15 residues. The V and J ends lost 0 bases and 1 base respectively, with 9 bases between them. The CDR3 nucleotides read TGTGCCAGCAGTGAAGCTAGGACAGCGAACACTGAAGCTTTCTTT. Translated: CASSEARTANTEAFF.

This clonotype was seen a few times. The V gene is TRBV12-5, the J gene TRBJ1-1; D gene uncertain. Trimming took off 1 base at V and 2 bases at J, with 5 bases between the two ends. CDR1 LGHNT and CDR2 FRNRAP come from the germline V gene. CDR3 length: 13 amino acids. CDR3: CASGLAPNTEAFF. As DNA, the CDR3 is TGTGCTAGTGGTTTGGCCCCAAACACTGAAGCTTTCTTT. The whole variable domain, remainder taken from reference TRBV12-5 and TRBJ1-1, is DARVTQTPRHKVTEMGQEVTMRCQPILGHNTVFWYRQTMMQGLELLAYFRNRAPLDDSGMPKDRFSAEMPDATLATLKIQPSEPRDSAVYFCASGLAPNTEAFFGQGTRLTVV.

Many counts were recorded for this clonotype. This may arise from a read error, as a much more abundant clone is one base away. J is TRBJ2-3 and V is TRBV27, with 8 positions matching TRBD2. The germline V gene encodes CDR1 MNHEY and CDR2 SMNVEV (reference sequence). There are 14 residues in the CDR3. The CDR3 reads CENAREGCGDTQYF. In nucleotides, the CDR3 is TGTGAAAACGCCCGGGAGGGCTGTGGAGATACGCAGTATTTT.

V and J are TRBV5-4 and TRBJ2-3, with D possibly TRBD1 on 5 matching bases. The CDR3 sequence is 13 residues long. The germline V gene encodes CDR1 SGHNT and CDR2 YYREEE (reference sequence). Trimming shortened V by 2 bases and J by 4 bases, and 8 bases separated the two germline ends. The CDR3 sequence: CASSLQAADTQYF. In DNA form, the CDR3 reads TGTGCCAGCAGCTTACAGGCCGCAGATACGCAGTATTTT.

This clonotype was observed many times. V gene TRBV7-3 combines with J gene TRBJ2-2; possibly TRBD1 for D (8 bases). CDR1 and CDR2 from the germline V gene are SGHTA and FQGTGA. V lost 5 bases, J lost 4 bases, and 17 bases lay in between. The CDR3 consists of 16 residues. CDR3 protein: CASSLLTGEGTGELFF. The CDR3, as DNA: TGTGCCAGCAGCCTCCTGACAGGGGAGGGCACCGGGGAGCTGTTTTTT.

This clonotype has at least ten counts. The V gene is TRBV6-2 or TRBV6-3, the J gene TRBJ2-7, with a weak D call TRBD2 (6 bases). Between the trimmed V and J ends, which lost 2 bases and 7 bases, there was a span of 27 bases. CDR1 is MNHEY, CDR2 SVGEGT, per germline. This CDR3 is built from 18 residues. The CDR3 DNA reads TGTGCCAGCAGTTACGGTAAAAGGGACTTCTTCACTATAGGGGAGCAGTACTTC. Translated, it gives CASSYGKRDFFTIGEQYF.

This clonotype was recorded at least ten times. This rearrangement joins TRBV11-2 to TRBJ1-6; D is undetermined. The CDR3 covers 15 residues. V was trimmed by 2 bases and J by 6 bases, leaving 11 bases between them. Per the germline V gene, CDR1 is SGHAT and CDR2 is FQNNGV. This CDR3 is CASSLTGQPNSPLHF. CDR3 sequence (DNA): TGTGCCAGCAGCTTAACGGGTCAGCCTAATTCACCCCTCCACTTT.

The V call is TRBV29-1, the J call TRBJ1-1, with D unclear. The germline V gene encodes CDR1 SQVTM and CDR2 ANQGSEA. This CDR3 has 11 residues. The ends were cut back, 8 bases at V and 7 bases at J, with 14 bases in the middle. The CDR3 region is CSTKVGFEAFF. The CDR3 DNA sequence: TGCAGCACGAAGGTGGGATTTGAAGCTTTCTTT. The full variable domain, its missing parts supplied by reference TRBV29-1 and TRBJ1-1, is SAVISQKPSRDICQRGTSLTIQCQVDSQVTMMFWYRQQPGQSLTLIATANQGSEATYESGFVIDKFPISRPNLTFSTLTVSNMSPEDSSIYLCSTKVGFEAFFGQGTRLTVV.

This clonotype is medium-sized in the sample. The chain employs TRBV12-3 or TRBV12-4 and TRBJ1-1, with D uncertain. V lost 5 bases, J lost 5 bases, and 12 bases lay in between. This CDR3 spans 13 amino acids. The CDR3 protein is CASSPPGPTEAFF. In DNA, the CDR3 is TGTGCCAGCAGTCCCCCTGGGCCTACTGAAGCTTTCTTT.

In the case of this clonotype: A much larger clone is a single base away; this may be a read error. The chain is built from TRBV5-1 and TRBJ2-4; D is uncertain. Germline values: CDR1 SGHRS, CDR2 YFSETQ. The CDR3 contains 13 residues. CDR3 sequence (DNA): TGCGCCAGCAGCTTGGTAACAGAGAACATGCAGTACTTC. It is translated as CASSLVTENMQYF.

This clonotype has ten or more counts. The rearrangement links TRBV2 to TRBJ2-5; D is possibly TRBD1 (6 bases). The CDR3 is made up of 18 amino acids. Germline lookup yields CDR1 SNHLY and CDR2 FYNNEI. The ends were cut back, 1 base at V and 0 bases at J, with 18 bases in the middle. The CDR3 DNA reads as TGTGCCAGCAGTGAAGACTTCAGTTGGGGACAAGACCAAGAGACCCAGTACTTC. Translated, it gives CASSEDFSWGQDQETQYF.

This clonotype was counted only a few times. This rearrangement joins TRBV20-1 to TRBJ2-1; 10 bases are shared with TRBD2. Germline V gene lookup returns CDR1 DFQATT and CDR2 SNEGSKA (reference sequence). CDR3 length: 19 residues. The V gene end was trimmed by 1 base and the J gene end by 0 bases; junction bases not matched to a gene: 12. The CDR3 DNA reads TGCAGTGCTAGAGGATCCCGGGCGGAGCGGGGGGGCTCCTACAATGAGCAGTTCTTC. It yields the protein CSARGSRAERGGSYNEQFF.

At least ten counts were recorded for this clonotype. The chain uses TRBV15 and TRBJ2-1; D remains unclear. Germline assignment: CDR1 LNHNV and CDR2 YYDKDF (reference sequence). V lost 0 bases and J lost 6, with 9 bases in between. The CDR3 totals 14 residues. CDR3 sequence reads: CATSREAGSNEQFF. The CDR3 region has the DNA TGTGCCACCAGCAGAGAAGCAGGCAGCAATGAGCAGTTCTTC.

This clonotype was seen many times. The chain recombines TRBV7-3 with TRBJ1-1; TRBD1 aligns across 12 bases. The CDR3 consists of 14 residues. Germline CDR1 and CDR2: SGHTA and FQGTGA. Trimming took 5 bases from V and 8 from J; bases not matched to a gene: 6. CDR3 amino acids: CASSLPGTGGEAFF. CDR3 in DNA: TGTGCCAGCAGCCTACCCGGGACAGGGGGCGAAGCTTTCTTT. Complete variable domain (other parts from reference TRBV7-3 and TRBJ1-1): GAGVSQTPSNKVTEKGKYVELRCDPISGHTALYWYRQSLGQGPEFLIYFQGTGAADDSGLPNDRFFAVRPEGSVSTLKIQRTERGDSAVYLCASSLPGTGGEAFFGQGTRLTVV.

This clonotype showed up many times. The rearrangement uses TRBV3-1 and TRBJ1-3; D might be TRBD1 (6 bases). In germline, CDR1 is LGHDT, CDR2 YNNKEL (reference sequence). V was pared by 1 base and J by 4 bases, with 8 bases between. This CDR3 is built from 14 residues. CDR3 amino acids: CASSQVGGGNTIYF. The CDR3, as DNA: TGTGCCAGCAGCCAAGTTGGGGGCGGAAACACCATATATTTT.

The sample holds a few counts of this clonotype. The germline gene is not matched at one end of the junction; a read error may be the cause. The genes are TRBV7-2 and TRBJ2-4; D is undetermined. CDR3 length: 14 amino acids. Germline assignment: CDR1 SGHTA and CDR2 FQGNSA. This CDR3 reads CVSSLEVLANIQYF. In DNA form, the CDR3 reads TGTGTCAGCAGCTTAGAGGTTCTCGCAAACATTCAGTACTTC.

At least ten counts were recorded for this clonotype. The chain employs TRBV28 and TRBJ2-7; 7 bases are a match to TRBD1. The CDR3 runs to 14 residues. V shed 10 bases and J 0 bases; nucleotides not matched to a gene: 9. Germline V lookup: CDR1 MDHEN, CDR2 SYDVKM. CDR3 loop: CATVGTDLSYEQYF. The CDR3 bases are TGTGCCACAGTAGGGACAGACCTCTCCTACGAGCAGTACTTC.

This clonotype was counted at least ten times. The chain uses TRBV6-6 and TRBJ1-2; 8 nucleotides align to TRBD1. Germline CDR1 is MNHNY and CDR2 is SVGAGI (reference sequence). The CDR3 length is 13 residues. J was trimmed by 7 bases and V by 7 bases; bases with no gene match: 8. CDR3: CASNRQGSSGYTF. The CDR3 DNA reads TGTGCCAGCAATCGACAGGGGTCTAGTGGCTACACCTTC.

In this sample, this clonotype turned up many times. The rearrangement links TRBV20-1 to TRBJ2-7, with 8 bases identical to TRBD2. The CDR3 contains 14 residues. Germline assignment: CDR1 DFQATT and CDR2 SNEGSKA (reference sequence). Trimming cost V 1 base and J 3 bases; bases outside gene matches: 5. The CDR3 region has the DNA TGCAGTGCTAGAGTAGCGGGGAGGATCTACGAGCAGTACTTC. Translating gives CSARVAGRIYEQYF.

This clonotype ranks as medium-sized (0.01 to 0.1%). This chain links TRBV12-3 or TRBV12-4 with TRBJ1-5; D call uncertain. V gave up 5 bases and J gave up 5 bases, with 16 bases separating them. This CDR3 comprises 15 residues. CDR3 protein: CASSARGGMDQPQHF. Written as DNA, the CDR3 is TGTGCCAGCAGTGCCCGAGGAGGGATGGATCAGCCCCAGCATTTT.

This clonotype was seen ten or more times. The chain carries TRBV25-1 and TRBJ1-2; D is undetermined. CDR3 length: 13 residues. Trimming took off 5 bases at V and 8 bases at J, with 15 bases between the two ends. From germline, CDR1 is MGHDK and CDR2 SYGVNS. The CDR3 nucleotides read TGTGCCAGCAGTTCCCCTTGGTCCATCGGCTACACCTTC. This sequence encodes CASSSPWSIGYTF.

This clonotype appeared many times. One base away lies a much larger clone, so this may be a sequencing read error. The chain employs TRBV9 and TRBJ1-6; TRBD1 aligns across 7 bases. This CDR3 has 14 residues. In germline, CDR1 is SGDLS, CDR2 YYNGEE. The CDR3 spells CASQGGSYNSPLNF. The DNA for the CDR3 is TGTGCCAGCCAAGGGGGCTCCTATAATTCACCCCTCAACTTT.

This clonotype was counted many times. This chain connects TRBV13 to TRBJ2-3; D is possibly TRBD1 (6 bases). Trimming left V 4 bases short and J 3 bases short, with 8 bases between. The CDR3 is made up of 13 amino acids. Per germline, CDR1 PRHDT and CDR2 FYEKMQ (reference sequence). CDR3 amino acids: CASSYDRTDTQYF. The CDR3 DNA is TGTGCCAGCAGCTATGACAGGACAGATACGCAGTATTTT.

This clonotype qualifies as medium-sized (0.01 to 0.1%). V and J are TRBV27 and TRBJ1-2; D gene ambiguous. Germline V gene lookup returns CDR1 MNHEY and CDR2 SMNVEV (reference sequence). V shed 0 bases and J shed 1 base, with 9 bases lying between them. This CDR3 comprises 15 residues. CDR3 bases: TGTGCCAGCAGTTTATCGTGGGGATTTAACTATGGCTACACCTTC. Translated: CASSLSWGFNYGYTF.

The chain couples TRBV18 to TRBJ2-5; D remains ambiguous. The V gene lost 3 bases and the J gene lost 2 bases, with 7 bases spanning the gap. Germline assignment: CDR1 KGHSH and CDR2 LQKENI. This CDR3 comprises 13 residues. CDR3 amino acids: CASSPPEQETQYF. CDR3 DNA sequence: TGTGCCAGCTCACCGCCAGAGCAAGAGACCCAGTACTTC.